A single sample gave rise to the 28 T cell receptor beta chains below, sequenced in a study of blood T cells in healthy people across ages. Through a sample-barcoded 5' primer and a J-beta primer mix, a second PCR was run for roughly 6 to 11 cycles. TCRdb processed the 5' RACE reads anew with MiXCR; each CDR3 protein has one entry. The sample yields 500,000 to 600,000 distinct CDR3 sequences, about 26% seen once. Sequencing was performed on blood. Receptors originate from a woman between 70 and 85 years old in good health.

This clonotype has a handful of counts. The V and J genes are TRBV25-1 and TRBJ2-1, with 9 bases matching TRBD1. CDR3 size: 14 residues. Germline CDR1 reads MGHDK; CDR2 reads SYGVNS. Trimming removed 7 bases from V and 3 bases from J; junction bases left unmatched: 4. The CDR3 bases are TGTGCCAGCATTCCGGACAGGGGCTACAATGAGCAGTTCTTC. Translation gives CASIPDRGYNEQFF. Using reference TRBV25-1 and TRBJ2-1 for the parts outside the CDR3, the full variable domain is EADIYQTPRYLVIGTGKKITLECSQTMGHDKMYWYQQDPGMELHLIHYSYGVNSTEKGDLSSESTVSRIRTEHFPLTLESARPSHTSQYLCASIPDRGYNEQFFGPGTRLTVL.

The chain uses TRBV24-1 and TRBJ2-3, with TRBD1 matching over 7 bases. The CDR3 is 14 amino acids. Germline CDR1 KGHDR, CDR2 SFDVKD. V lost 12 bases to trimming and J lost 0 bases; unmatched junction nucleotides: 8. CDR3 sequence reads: CAARDSSSTDTQYF. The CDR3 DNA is TGTGCCGCCCGGGACAGCTCTAGCACAGATACGCAGTATTTT.

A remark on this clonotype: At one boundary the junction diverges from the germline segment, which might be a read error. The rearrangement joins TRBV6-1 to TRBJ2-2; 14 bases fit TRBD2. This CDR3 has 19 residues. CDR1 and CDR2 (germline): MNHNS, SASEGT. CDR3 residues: CASSRGTSGGPSNTGELLF. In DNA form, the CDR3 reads TGTGCCAGCAGTCGAGGGACTAGCGGGGGACCTTCGAACACCGGGGAGCTGCTTTTT.

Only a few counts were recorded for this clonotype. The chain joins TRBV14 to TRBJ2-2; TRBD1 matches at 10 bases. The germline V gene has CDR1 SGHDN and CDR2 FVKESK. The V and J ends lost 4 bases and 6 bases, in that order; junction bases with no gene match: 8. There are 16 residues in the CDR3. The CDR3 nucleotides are TGTGCCAGCAGCCCCCCGGGGACAGGGGCGTCCGGGGAGCTGTTTTTT. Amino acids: CASSPPGTGASGELFF. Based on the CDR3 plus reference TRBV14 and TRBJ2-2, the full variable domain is EAGVTQFPSHSVIEKGQTVTLRCDPISGHDNLYWYRRVMGKEIKFLLHFVKESKQDESGMPNNRFLAERTGGTYSTLKVQPAELEDSGVYFCASSPPGTGASGELFFGEGSRLTVL.

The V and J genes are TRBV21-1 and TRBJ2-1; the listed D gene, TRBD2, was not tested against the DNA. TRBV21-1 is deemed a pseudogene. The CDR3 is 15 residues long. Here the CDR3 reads CASSNGRLVWAEQFF. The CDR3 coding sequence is TGTGCCAGCAGCAATGGGAGGTTGGTTTGGGCTGAGCAGTTCTTC.

For the CDR3, the DNA is TGCAGTGCTAGAAATGTCATGCGGGAGTATAAGCAGTACTTC. Its translation: CSARNVMREYKQYF. The rearrangement joins TRBV20-1 to TRBJ2-7; 7 positions agree with TRBD2. The CDR3 runs to 14 residues. Trimming at V came to 2 bases and at J to 8 bases, leaving 12 bases not matched to a gene. Germline CDR1 reads DFQATT; CDR2 reads SNEGSKA (reference sequence).

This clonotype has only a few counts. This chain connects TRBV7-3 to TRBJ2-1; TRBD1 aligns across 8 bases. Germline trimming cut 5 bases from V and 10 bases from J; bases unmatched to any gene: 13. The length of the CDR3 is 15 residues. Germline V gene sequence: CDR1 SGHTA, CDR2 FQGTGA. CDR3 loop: CASSRSGTGSLEQFF. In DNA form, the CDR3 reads TGTGCCAGCAGCCGATCCGGGACAGGATCTTTGGAGCAGTTCTTC.

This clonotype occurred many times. This CDR3 is CASSPPSQETQYF. The CDR3 DNA is TGTGCCAGCTCACCACCTTCCCAAGAGACCCAGTACTTC. The V and J genes are TRBV18 and TRBJ2-5; D call uncertain. The CDR3 extends over 13 amino acids. Trimming removed 0 bases at V and 1 base at J, with 3 bases between. Germline lookup yields CDR1 KGHSH and CDR2 LQKENI.

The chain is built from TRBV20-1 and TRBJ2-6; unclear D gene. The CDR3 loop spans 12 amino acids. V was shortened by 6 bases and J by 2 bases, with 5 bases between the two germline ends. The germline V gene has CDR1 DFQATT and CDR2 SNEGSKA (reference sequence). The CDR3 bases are TGCAGTGCCAGGACTGGGGCCAACGTCCTGACTTTC. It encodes CSARTGANVLTF.

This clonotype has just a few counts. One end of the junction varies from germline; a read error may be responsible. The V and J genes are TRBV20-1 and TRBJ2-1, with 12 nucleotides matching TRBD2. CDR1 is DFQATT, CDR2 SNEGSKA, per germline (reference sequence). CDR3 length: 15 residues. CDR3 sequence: CSAPLAGGRLETQHF. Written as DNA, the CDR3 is TGCAGCGCTCCCCTAGCGGGGGGGAGGCTGGAGACCCAGCACTTC.

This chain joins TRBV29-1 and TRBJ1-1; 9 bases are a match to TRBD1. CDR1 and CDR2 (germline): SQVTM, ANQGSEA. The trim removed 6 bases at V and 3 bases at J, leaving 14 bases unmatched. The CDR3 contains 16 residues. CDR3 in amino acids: CSVSFWTGVTDTEAFF. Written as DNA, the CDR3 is TGCAGCGTGAGTTTTTGGACAGGGGTAACGGACACTGAAGCTTTCTTT.

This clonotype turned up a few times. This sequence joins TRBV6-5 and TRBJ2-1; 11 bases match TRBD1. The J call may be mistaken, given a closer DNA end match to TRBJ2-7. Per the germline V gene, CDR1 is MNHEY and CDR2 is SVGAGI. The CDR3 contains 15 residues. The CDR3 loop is CASSYGGQGVNEQYF. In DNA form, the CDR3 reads TGTGCCAGCAGTTACGGGGGACAGGGGGTCAACGAGCAGTACTTC.

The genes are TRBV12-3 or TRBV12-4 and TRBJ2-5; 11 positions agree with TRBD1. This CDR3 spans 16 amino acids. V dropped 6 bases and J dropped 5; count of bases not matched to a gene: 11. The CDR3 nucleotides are TGTGCCAGCAGGCGGGACAGGGGGAACGTGGCGGAGACCCAGTACTTC. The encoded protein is CASRRDRGNVAETQYF.

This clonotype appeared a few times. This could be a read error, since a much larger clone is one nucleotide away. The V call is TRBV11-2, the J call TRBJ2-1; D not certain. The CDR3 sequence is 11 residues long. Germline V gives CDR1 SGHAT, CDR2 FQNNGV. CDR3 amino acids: CASSLLNEQLF. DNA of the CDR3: TGTGCCAGCAGCCTCTTGAATGAGCAGCTCTTC.

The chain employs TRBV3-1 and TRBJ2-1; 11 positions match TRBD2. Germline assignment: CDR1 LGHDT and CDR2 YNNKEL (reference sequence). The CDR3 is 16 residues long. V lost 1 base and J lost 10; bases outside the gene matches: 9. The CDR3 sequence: CASSQASLAGGREQFF. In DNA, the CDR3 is TGTGCCAGCAGCCAAGCTTCTCTAGCGGGGGGCCGGGAGCAGTTCTTC.

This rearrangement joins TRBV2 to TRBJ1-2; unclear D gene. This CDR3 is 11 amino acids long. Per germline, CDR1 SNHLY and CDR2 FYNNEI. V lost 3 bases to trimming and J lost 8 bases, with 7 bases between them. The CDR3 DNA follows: TGTGCCAGCAGTGATATGGGGGGCTACACCTTC. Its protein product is CASSDMGGYTF.

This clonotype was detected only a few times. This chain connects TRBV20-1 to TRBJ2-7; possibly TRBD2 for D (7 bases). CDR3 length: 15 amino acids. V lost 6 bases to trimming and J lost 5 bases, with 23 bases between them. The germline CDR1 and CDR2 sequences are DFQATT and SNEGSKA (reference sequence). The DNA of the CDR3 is TGCAGTGCCCTAACGGGGGGCGGGTCCGCAAACGAGCAGTACTTC. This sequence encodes CSALTGGGSANEQYF.

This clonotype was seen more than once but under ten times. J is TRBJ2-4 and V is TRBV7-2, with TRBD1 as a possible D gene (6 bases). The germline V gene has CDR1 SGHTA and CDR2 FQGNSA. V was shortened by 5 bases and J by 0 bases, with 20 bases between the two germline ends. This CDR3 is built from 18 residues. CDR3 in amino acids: CASSQGLNNAVAKNIQYF. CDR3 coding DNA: TGTGCCAGCAGCCAGGGGCTGAACAACGCGGTAGCCAAAAACATTCAGTACTTC.

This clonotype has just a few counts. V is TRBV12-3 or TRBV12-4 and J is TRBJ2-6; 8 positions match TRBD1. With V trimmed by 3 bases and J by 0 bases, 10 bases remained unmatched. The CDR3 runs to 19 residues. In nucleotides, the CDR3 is TGTGCCAGCAGTTTTCTCCTAGGACAGGGAGTCTCTGGGGCCAACGTCCTGACTTTC. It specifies CASSFLLGQGVSGANVLTF.

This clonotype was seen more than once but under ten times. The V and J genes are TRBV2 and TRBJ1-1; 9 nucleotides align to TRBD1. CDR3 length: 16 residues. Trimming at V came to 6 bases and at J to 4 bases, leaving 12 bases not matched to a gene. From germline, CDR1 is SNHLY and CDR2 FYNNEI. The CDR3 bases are TGTGCCAGCAGGTTCCGGGACAGGGCTCGGACCACTGAAGCTTTCTTT. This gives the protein CASRFRDRARTTEAFF.

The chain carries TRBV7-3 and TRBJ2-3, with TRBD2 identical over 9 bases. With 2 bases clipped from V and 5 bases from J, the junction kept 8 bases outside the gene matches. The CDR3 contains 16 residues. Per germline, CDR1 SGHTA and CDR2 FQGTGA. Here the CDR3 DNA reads TGTGCCAGCAGCTTAGGAGGCGGGGGGGCCGGAGATACGCAGTATTTT. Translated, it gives CASSLGGGGAGDTQYF.

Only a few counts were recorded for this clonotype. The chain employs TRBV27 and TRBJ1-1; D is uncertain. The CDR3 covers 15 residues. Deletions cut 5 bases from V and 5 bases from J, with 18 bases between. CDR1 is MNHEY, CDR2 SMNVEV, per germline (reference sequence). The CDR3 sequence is CASSTRHRELTEAFF. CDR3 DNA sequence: TGTGCCAGCAGTACTCGACACCGGGAATTGACTGAAGCTTTCTTT.

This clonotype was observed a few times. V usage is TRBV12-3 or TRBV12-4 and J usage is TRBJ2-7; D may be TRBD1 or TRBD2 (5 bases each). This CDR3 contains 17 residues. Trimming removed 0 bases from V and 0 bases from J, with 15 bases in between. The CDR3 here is CASSLALLRDASYEQYF. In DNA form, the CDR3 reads TGTGCCAGCAGTTTAGCGCTCCTTCGGGACGCCTCCTACGAGCAGTACTTC.

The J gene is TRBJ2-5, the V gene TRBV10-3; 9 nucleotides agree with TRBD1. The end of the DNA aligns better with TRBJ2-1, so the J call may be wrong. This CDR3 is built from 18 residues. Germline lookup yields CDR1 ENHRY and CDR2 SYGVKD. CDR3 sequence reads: CAISDSRFGQGMNNEQFF. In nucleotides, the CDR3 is TGTGCCATCAGTGATAGTCGGTTTGGACAGGGGATGAACAATGAGCAGTTCTTC.

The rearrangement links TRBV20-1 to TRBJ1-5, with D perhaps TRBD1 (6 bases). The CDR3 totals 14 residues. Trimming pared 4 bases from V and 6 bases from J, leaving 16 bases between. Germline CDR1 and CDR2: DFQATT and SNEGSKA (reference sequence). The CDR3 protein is CSATRGTGFQPQHF. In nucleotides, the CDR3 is TGCAGTGCTACCCGGGGAACAGGGTTTCAGCCCCAGCATTTT.

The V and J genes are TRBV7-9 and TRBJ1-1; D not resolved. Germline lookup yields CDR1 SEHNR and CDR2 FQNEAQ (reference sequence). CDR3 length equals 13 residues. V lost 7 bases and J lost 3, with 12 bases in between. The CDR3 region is CASTVGRDTEAFF. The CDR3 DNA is TGTGCCAGCACAGTCGGCCGGGACACTGAAGCTTTCTTT.

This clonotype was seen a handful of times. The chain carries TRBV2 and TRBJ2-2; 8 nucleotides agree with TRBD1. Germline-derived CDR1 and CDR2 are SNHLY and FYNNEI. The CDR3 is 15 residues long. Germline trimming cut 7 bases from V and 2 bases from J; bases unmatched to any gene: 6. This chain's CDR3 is CASKRTGLNTGELFF. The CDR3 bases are TGTGCCAGCAAAAGGACAGGGCTAAACACCGGGGAGCTGTTTTTT.

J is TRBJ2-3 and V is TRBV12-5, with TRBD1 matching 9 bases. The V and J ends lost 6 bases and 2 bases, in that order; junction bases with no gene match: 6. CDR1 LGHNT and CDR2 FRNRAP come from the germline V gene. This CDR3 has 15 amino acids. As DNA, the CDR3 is TGTGCTAGTGGGCTGGGACAGGGCCCCACAGATACGCAGTATTTT. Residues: CASGLGQGPTDTQYF.